This T cell receptor (beta chain) was recovered during a study of T cell responses to AZD1222 COVID-19 vaccine. Study findings and constraints: CD4 TCRs associated with vaccination spanned spike, dominating at 160-218 and 743-854. Repertoires were sampled only after the peak T cell response. The sample set comprised mostly white British donors with more females, and clonal diversity was possibly underestimated.

The protocol was immunoSEQ multiplex PCR, while the TCRdb copy is restricted to in-frame clones and leaves out a portion. The profile shows approximately 110,000 clones, about nine tenths of them singletons. This clone appeared a few times. Its cognate antigen is unknown. CDR1 is SNHLY and CDR2 is FYNNEI in the germline V gene. This CDR3 contains 14 residues. V shed 5 bases and J 1 base; nucleotides not matched to a gene: 4. The rearrangement joins TRBV2 to TRBJ1-1; TRBD1 matches 7 bases. This clonotype was obtained from an adult in good health. Source: peripheral blood, taken on day 0 of AZD1222 vaccination. The DNA for the CDR3 is TGTGCCAGCAGTAACAGGGGTCGGAACACTGAAGCTTTCTTT. Its translation is CASSNRGRNTEAFF.